This TCR beta chain was identified during a study of a mutant IDH1 vaccine in newly diagnosed glioma. Study-level information: Vaccinations, eight in total, occurred in weeks 1, 3, 5, 7, 11, 15, 19, 23. Initiation of the vaccine course occurred 4-6 weeks after radiotherapy alone, or alongside temozolomide cycles.

Sequencing was performed with immunoSEQ multiplex PCR; in TCRdb, only in-frame clones are kept and a portion is missing. Of tens of thousands of clones in the sample, over 70% were seen once. On this clone itself: Its antigen is unknown. Other DNA sequences in this sample translate to the same CDR3.

The V gene's germline CDR1 is MNHEY and CDR2 SVGAGI. V was cut by 0 bases and J by 3 bases, with 3 bases left in between. CDR3 length: 13 residues. As for time point: week 23, last vaccination. A 20-mer mutant IDH1 peptide at 300 ug was injected subcutaneously with topical imiquimod. This clonotype was obtained from a man between 40 and 49 years old with glioma. The sample in question was PBMCs, obtained from a glioma patient whose treatment included an IDH1 peptide vaccine. The chain has TRBV6-5 and TRBJ1-5, with D unclear. CDR3 sequence (DNA): TGTGCCAGCAGTTACTCCTCCAATCAGCCCCAGCATTTT. Residues: CASSYSSNQPQHF.